This is a list of T cell receptor beta chains from one sample in a study of control samples from healthy donors and cancer patients. This table comes from immunoSEQ multiplex PCR, and its TCRdb copy is limited to in-frame clones, with some not included. The sample includes fewer than 120,000 clones, 88% of them seen just once. Input material: PBMCs. The receptors derive from an older woman with lung cancer. The CDR3 runs from the conserved cysteine through the conserved F or W. The D gene is left open where the match is weak. A clone size is listed for some rows: how often the clone was seen (once, few, many), or a class if it is expanded.

abundance	v_gene	d_gene	j_gene	CDR3aa	CDR3nt
once	TRBV5-4	NA	TRBJ1-1	CASSLPGNTEAFF	TGTGCCAGCAGCTTACCAGGAAACACTGAAGCTTTCTTT
NA	TRBV23-1	TRBD1	TRBJ1-3	CASSPYRGQGSGNTIYF	TGCGCCAGCAGTCCATACAGGGGGCAAGGCTCTGGAAACACCATATATTTT
NA	TRBV3-1/TRBV3-2	TRBD1	TRBJ1-6	CASRDRGSYNSPLHF	TGTGCCAGTCGGGACAGGGGCTCCTATAATTCACCCCTCCACTTT
NA	TRBV27	NA	TRBJ1-4	CASSLSMGYFREKLFF	TGTGCCAGCAGTTTATCGATGGGCTATTTTCGCGAAAAACTGTTTTTT
NA	TRBV7-2	NA	TRBJ2-1	CASSPAGYSYNEQFF	TGTGCCAGCAGCCCAGCAGGTTACTCCTACAATGAGCAGTTCTTC
NA	TRBV11-2	NA	TRBJ1-1	CASSLGRMNTEAFF	TGTGCCAGCAGCTTGGGACGTATGAACACTGAAGCTTTCTTT
NA	TRBV5-1	TRBD2	TRBJ2-3	CASRSLAGGRTDTQYF	TGCGCCAGCAGGTCACTAGCGGGGGGGCGCACAGATACGCAGTATTTT
NA	TRBV12-3/TRBV12-4	NA	TRBJ1-2	CASSPGPYYGYTF	TGTGCCAGCAGCCCGGGGCCATACTATGGCTACACCTTC
NA	TRBV7-6	TRBD1	TRBJ1-1	CASSSGQDTEAFF	TGTGCCAGCAGCTCGGGACAGGACACTGAAGCTTTCTTT
NA	TRBV19	NA	TRBJ1-3	CASILTASGNTIYF	TGTGCCAGTATACTGACAGCCTCTGGAAACACCATATATTTT
NA	TRBV3-1/TRBV3-2	NA	TRBJ2-3	CASSQGLNTDTQYF	TGTGCCAGCAGCCAGGGACTTAACACAGATACGCAGTATTTT
once	TRBV19	NA	TRBJ2-5	CASTSGRQGGFQETQYF	TGTGCCAGTACTTCTGGACGTCAGGGGGGCTTCCAAGAGACCCAGTACTTC
NA	TRBV18	NA	TRBJ2-1	CASSPSDPSSYNEQFF	TGTGCCAGCTCACCATCGGACCCGAGCTCCTACAATGAGCAGTTCTTC
few	TRBV6-6	NA	TRBJ1-1	CASSYVRTAMNTEAFF	TGTGCCAGCAGTTACGTCCGGACCGCTATGAACACTGAAGCTTTCTTT
NA	TRBV5-1	TRBD2	TRBJ2-7	CASSPVGRVEQYF	TGCGCCAGCAGCCCAGTTGGGAGGGTAGAGCAGTACTTC
NA	TRBV7-9	NA	TRBJ1-2	CASSLAGDDYGYTF	TGTGCCAGCAGCTTAGCCGGGGATGACTATGGCTACACCTTC
NA	TRBV12-3/TRBV12-4	TRBD1	TRBJ2-7	CASSVDRTYEQYF	TGTGCCAGCAGTGTGGACAGGACCTACGAGCAGTACTTC
once	TRBV19	NA	TRBJ2-3	CASTQNQGGHGSRDTQYF	TGTGCCAGTACCCAAAATCAGGGGGGACACGGATCACGGGATACGCAGTATTTT
NA	TRBV11-3	NA	TRBJ2-3	CASSVQYLGGTDTQYF	TGTGCCAGCAGTGTCCAGTACCTCGGGGGCACAGATACGCAGTATTTT
NA	TRBV27	NA	TRBJ1-4	CASSLLADEKLFF	TGTGCCAGCAGTTTATTGGCAGATGAAAAACTGTTTTTT
once	TRBV28	NA	TRBJ1-2	CASSLLQEGRGYTF	TGTGCCAGCAGTTTATTACAAGAAGGAAGGGGCTACACCTTC
NA	TRBV2	TRBD1	TRBJ2-2	CASSHGQGRNTGELFF	TGTGCCAGCAGCCACGGACAGGGTAGGAACACCGGGGAGCTGTTTTTT
NA	TRBV4-3	TRBD2	TRBJ2-3	CASSPSGTSVRTDTQYF	TGCGCCAGCAGCCCCTCAGGGACTAGCGTACGCACAGATACGCAGTATTTT
NA	TRBV6-6	NA	TRBJ2-4	CASSYSNGGIQYF	TGTGCCAGCAGTTACTCGAACGGGGGCATTCAGTACTTC
once	TRBV6-2/TRBV6-3	TRBD1	TRBJ1-2	CASSSTGGNYGYTF	TGTGCCAGCAGTTCGACAGGGGGCAACTATGGCTACACCTTC
NA	TRBV21-1	NA	TRBJ2-7	CASSKGGRVEQYF	TGTGCCAGCAGCAAGGGGGGGAGGGTCGAGCAGTACTTC
NA	TRBV4-1	TRBD1	TRBJ1-5	CASSGRGTVGNQPQHF	TGCGCCAGCAGCGGACGAGGGACAGTAGGCAATCAGCCCCAGCATTTT
NA	TRBV11-3	TRBD1	TRBJ1-1	CASNLPGQDYTEAFF	TGTGCCAGCAACTTGCCAGGACAGGATTACACTGAAGCTTTCTTT
NA	TRBV3-1/TRBV3-2	NA	TRBJ2-6	CASSQERTSGANVLTF	TGTGCCAGCAGCCAAGAGAGGACCTCTGGGGCCAACGTCCTGACTTTC